This T cell receptor (beta chain) was documented in a study of OX40 agonist ivuxolimab in advanced cancers. Regarding the research as a whole: The costimulatory receptor OX40 (CD134) was targeted by ivuxolimab, a fully human IgG2 agonistic monoclonal antibody. The monotherapy dose-escalation portion (N of about 50 patients) of the phase I ivuxolimab trial is reported in the paper. Of the roughly 53 patients in dose escalation, about 20 had hepatocellular carcinoma, roughly 15 had melanoma, 9 had renal cell carcinoma and 9 had head and neck cancer. Intravenous ivuxolimab was administered to patients every 2 weeks at six dose levels: 0.01, 0.1, 0.3, 1.5, 3 and 10 mg/kg. Three dose-escalation patients achieved partial responses, one with hepatocellular carcinoma and two with cutaneous melanoma. Prior anti-PD-1, anti-PD-L1 or anti-CTLA-4 therapy was permitted, and checkpoint inhibitors had been received by 30% to 40% of dose-escalation patients. In the dose-escalation cohort, 75% to 85% of patients were male, and the mean age was approximately 60 years with a range of roughly 20 to 85. The point of sequencing TCRbeta in the periphery was to test whether ivuxolimab changed TCR sequence diversity and drove clonal T-cell expansion.

On this clone itself: Which antigen it targets is not known. The sample holds no much larger clone one base away, and base qualities are not on file.

General conclusions and limits of the study: In the 0.1-3.0 mg/kg groups, partial responders were among the patients with the lowest normalized peripheral clonal expansion, particularly in CD8+ T cells. At doses from 0.1 to 3.0 mg/kg, clonal expansion was seen in both CD4+ and CD8+ blood T cells between baseline and week 6. The antigen specificity of the peripheral T cells that underwent clonal expansion was not determined. Low levels of normalized T-cell clonal expansion were also shown by some nonresponding patients. After ivuxolimab, CD8+ T cells had more expanded clones than CD4+ T cells on average.

Patients with a history of autoimmune disease or receiving systemic immunosuppression were excluded from the trial. In every dose cohort, peripheral blood was drawn for TCR sequencing at baseline, cycle 4 day 1, and cycle 7 day 1. The samples were taken from a phase I, first-in-human, multicenter, open-label dose-escalation trial of ivuxolimab. The trial enrolled adults with locally advanced or metastatic head and neck squamous cell, hepatocellular, melanoma or renal cell carcinoma. CD4+ and CD8+ T cells were sorted separately from peripheral blood before TCR sequencing. Genomic DNA was extracted from sorted cells for sequencing of the TCRbeta CDR3 region. The immunoSEQ Assay was used to sequence the TCRbeta CDR3 regions. What TCRdb holds here is the immuneACCESS table cut down to in-frame rearrangements. Part of the clones is not present; checked against another copy, under half of the missing clones reflect an unresolved V gene, and the others are unexplained. Within this sample are 100,000 or so clones, with over 75% of them counted one time only. Around 0.15% of the sample comes from the top ten.

This material consisted of CD4+ or CD8+ T cells sorted from blood, taken in a trial of the OX40 agonist ivuxolimab. The source of this sequence is an adult with an advanced solid tumor such as melanoma, head and neck, liver or kidney cancer.

Here is the DNA: TGCGCCAGCAGCTTGGCGGCAGATACGCAGTATTTT. This gives the protein CASSLAADTQYF. The rearrangement joined TRBV5-1 to TRBJ2-3; the D gene remains uncertain. The CDR3 runs 12 amino acids, cysteine and phenylalanine included. The CDR3 DNA has 36 bases and is translated from base 1. Based on the germline V gene, the CDR1 and CDR2 sequences are SGHRS and YFSETQ. The germline ends are 3 bases apart after V is trimmed by 0 bases and J by 4 bases.